Listed below are T cell receptor beta chains from one sample, sequenced in a study of cytomegalovirus exposure and HLA in healthy donors. Method: immunoSEQ multiplex PCR; TCRdb's copy keeps in-frame clones and lacks some. The table records about 140,000 clones, roughly 80% of them present only once. Sample: PBMCs. The receptors derive from a man between 18 and 35 years old in good health and CMV-seropositive. The CDR3 runs from the conserved cysteine through the conserved F or W. Fields, in order: J gene, clone size, D gene, CDR3 length, V gene, CDR3 DNA, CDR3 protein. The D gene is left open where the match is weak. For some rows the clone size is stated as once, few or many, or as a class when expanded; others skip it.

>TRBJ1-1|few|NA|13|TRBV19
TGTGCCAGTAGTAGGTCAGCGGACACTGAAGCTTTCTTT
CASSRSADTEAFF
>TRBJ2-1|NA|NA|16|TRBV5-1
TGCGCCAGCAGTTCCCATAGCGGAGAATTCTACAATGAGCAGTTCTTC
CASSSHSGEFYNEQFF
>TRBJ2-3|NA|TRBD2|14|TRBV5-1
TGCGCCAGCAGCTTGGGCGGGAGGGCAGATACGCAGTATTTT
CASSLGGRADTQYF
>TRBJ2-1|NA|NA|12|TRBV5-1
TGCGCCAGCATAGGGGGCGTTGGGGAGGCGTTCTTC
CASIGGVGEAFF
>TRBJ2-1|NA|TRBD1|15|TRBV19
TGTGCCAGTAGTATAGATGCAGGGGGCTACAATGAGCAGTTCTTC
CASSIDAGGYNEQFF
>TRBJ1-2|NA|TRBD1|17|TRBV7-8
TGTGCCAGCAGCTCAGTTAGGACGGGACAGTTTTTAGATGGCTACACCTTC
CASSSVRTGQFLDGYTF
>TRBJ2-6|NA|TRBD1|19|TRBV5-5
TGTGCCAGCAGCTTGCTAGGTCGGACAGGGGCTTCTGGGGCCAACGTCCTGACTTTC
CASSLLGRTGASGANVLTF
>TRBJ2-7|NA|NA|14|TRBV11-2
TGTGCCAGCAACTACGGGAGACAGCCCTACGAGCAGTACTTC
CASNYGRQPYEQYF
>TRBJ1-5|NA|NA|15|TRBV2
TGTGCCAGCAGTGAGGTGTTTAGGGGTCGTCAGCCCCAGCATTTT
CASSEVFRGRQPQHF
>TRBJ2-7|NA|TRBD1|13|TRBV28
TGTGCCAGCAATACAGGGGGATATTACGAGCAGTACTTC
CASNTGGYYEQYF
>TRBJ2-2|NA|NA|14|TRBV5-1
TGCGCCAGCAGCTTGGGGCTTATAACCGGGGAGCTGTTTTTT
CASSLGLITGELFF
>TRBJ1-1|NA|NA|14|TRBV28
TGTGCCAGCAGGGTCGCGGGGAGTCAGACTGAAGCTTTCTTT
CASRVAGSQTEAFF
>TRBJ2-7|NA|TRBD1|15|TRBV11-2
TGTGCCAGCAGCCCGAGGTCAGGGGGCCCCTACGAGCAGTACTTC
CASSPRSGGPYEQYF
>TRBJ2-3|NA|TRBD2|14|TRBV27
TGTGCCAGCTGGCAGCGGGAGATCACAGATACGCAGTATTTT
CASWQREITDTQYF
>TRBJ1-1|once|TRBD1|15|TRBV19
TGTGCCAGTAGTCCCGGACAGGGTTTGAGCGCTGAAGCTTTCTTT
CASSPGQGLSAEAFF
>TRBJ2-3|NA|NA|12|TRBV30
TGTGCCGGAAGACTTCTGGGAGATACGCAGTATTTT
CAGRLLGDTQYF
>TRBJ2-7|once|NA|13|TRBV4-1
TGCGCCAGCAGCCAAGATTGGGAGTTCGAGCAGTACTTC
CASSQDWEFEQYF
>TRBJ1-5|NA|NA|19|TRBV2
TGTGCCAGCAGTGACGAGCAGGGCCCTGGGATAGGTGGCAATCAGCCCCAGCATTTT
CASSDEQGPGIGGNQPQHF
>TRBJ2-7|few|TRBD2|13|TRBV5-4
TGTGCCAGCAGCTCAACCCCGACTAGCGGACCAAACTTC
CASSSTPTSGPNF
>TRBJ1-3|NA|NA|14|TRBV9
TGTGCCAGCAGCCTAGGAACTGCTGGAAACACCATATATTTT
CASSLGTAGNTIYF
>TRBJ2-3|NA|NA|13|TRBV6-6
TGTGCCAGCACCGCCTGGGGGGCAGATACGCAGTATTTT
CASTAWGADTQYF
>TRBJ2-1|NA|NA|14|TRBV28
TGTGCAACCAATACCCAGTCTCCTTCTCGTGAGCAGTTCTTC
CATNTQSPSREQFF
>TRBJ2-3|once|NA|16|TRBV30
TGTGCCTGGAGTGTACAGGGCTCAATATCCACAGATACGCAGTATTTT
CAWSVQGSISTDTQYF
>TRBJ2-5|once|TRBD2|16|TRBV5-7
TGTGCCAGCAGCCTCCCGACTAGCGCAACCCAAGAGACCCAGTACTTC
CASSLPTSATQETQYF
>TRBJ1-4|NA|NA|14|TRBV21-1
TGTGCCAGCAGCAGGAGGGAAACAAATGAAAAACTGTTTTTT
CASSRRETNEKLFF
>TRBJ2-7|once|NA|12|TRBV2
TGTGCCAGCAGTGTCAGGGACTACGAGCAGTACTTC
CASSVRDYEQYF
>TRBJ1-2|NA|TRBD1|14|TRBV29-1
TGCAGCGTTGGACTGGACAGGGGTAACTATGGCTACCCCTTC
CSVGLDRGNYGYPF
>TRBJ1-5|NA|TRBD1|16|TRBV30
TGTGCCTGGAGTAAACCAGGACAGGGAGGCAATCAGCCCCAGCATTTT
CAWSKPGQGGNQPQHF
>TRBJ2-1|NA|TRBD2|16|TRBV2
TGTGCCAGCAGTGGGGGGTTGGCGGGGAGGGTGATTGAGCAGTTCTTC
CASSGGLAGRVIEQFF
>TRBJ2-1|NA|NA|16|TRBV5-1
TGCGCCAGCAGCTTGGTTCTAGGTAGCTCCTACAATGAGCAGTTCTTC
CASSLVLGSSYNEQFF
>TRBJ2-1|NA|TRBD2|16|TRBV4-1
TGCGCCAGCAGCCTAAGATCTAGCGGGACTGCCGATGAGCAGTTCTTC
CASSLRSSGTADEQFF
>TRBJ2-7|NA|NA|13|TRBV19
TGTGCCAGTAGTCCCCGGCAGGGCTACGAGCAGTACTTC
CASSPRQGYEQYF
>TRBJ1-5|few|NA|17|TRBV5-8
TGTGCCAGCAGCTTGATGGAAGGACACCATAGCAATCAGCCCCAGCATTTT
CASSLMEGHHSNQPQHF
>TRBJ2-1|NA|TRBD2|20|TRBV14
TGTGCCAGCAGCCAACTAGGCTGGCTAGCGGGAGGGCCGCTTGGAAATGAGCAGTTCTTC
CASSQLGWLAGGPLGNEQFF
>TRBJ2-1|NA|TRBD2|13|TRBV19
TGTGCCACTAGACTAGCAGCCTACAATGAGCAGTTCTTC
CATRLAAYNEQFF
>TRBJ2-5|NA|NA|14|TRBV27
TGTGCCAGCAGTACGACGACAGGGAGGGAGACCCAGTACTTC
CASSTTTGRETQYF
>TRBJ2-7|NA|TRBD1|15|TRBV2
TGTGCCAGCAGAAACACCGGGACAGACTCCTACGAGCAGTACTTC
CASRNTGTDSYEQYF
>TRBJ2-1|NA|NA|14|TRBV7-9
TGTGCCAGCTGTTTTAGCGGCTACTACAATGAGCAGTTCTTC
CASCFSGYYNEQFF
>TRBJ2-7|once|NA|13|TRBV7-9
TGTGCCAGCAGCGAGAGGGCCCCCTACGAGCAGTACTTC
CASSERAPYEQYF
>TRBJ2-5|NA|NA|14|TRBV29-1
TGCAGCCAGACCAGTCCAGGTCTACAAGAGACCCAGTACTTC
CSQTSPGLQETQYF
>TRBJ2-7|NA|NA|16|TRBV28
TGTGCCAGCAGTTCCGCCACCTGGCGGAGCTCCTACGAGCAGTACTTC
CASSSATWRSSYEQYF
>TRBJ2-5|once|TRBD2|15|TRBV5-1
TGCGCCAGCAGCTCCTTTAGCGGGAGCAGGGAGACCCAGTACTTC
CASSSFSGSRETQYF
>TRBJ1-1|NA|NA|15|TRBV5-1
TGCGCCAGCGCCCCGGGGGGGGCCAGGAACACTGAAGCTTTCTTT
CASAPGGARNTEAFF
>TRBJ2-1|NA|NA|14|TRBV2
TGTGCCAGCCTCGGGGTAACGCCGTACAATGAGCAGTTCTTC
CASLGVTPYNEQFF
>TRBJ2-1|once|TRBD1|16|TRBV7-2
TGTGCCAGCAGGCGGACAGGGTTTGGCATCTACAATGAGCAGTTCTTC
CASRRTGFGIYNEQFF